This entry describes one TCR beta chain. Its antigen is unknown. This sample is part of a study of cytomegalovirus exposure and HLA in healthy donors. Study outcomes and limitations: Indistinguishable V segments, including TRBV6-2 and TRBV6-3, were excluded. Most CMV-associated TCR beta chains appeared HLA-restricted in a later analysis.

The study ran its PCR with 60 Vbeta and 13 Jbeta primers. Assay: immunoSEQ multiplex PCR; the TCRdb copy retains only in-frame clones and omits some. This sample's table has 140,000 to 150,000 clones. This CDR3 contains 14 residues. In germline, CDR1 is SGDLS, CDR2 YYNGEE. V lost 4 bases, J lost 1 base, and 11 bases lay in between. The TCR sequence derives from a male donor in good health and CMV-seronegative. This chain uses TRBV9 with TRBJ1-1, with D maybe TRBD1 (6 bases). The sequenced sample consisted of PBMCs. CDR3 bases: TGTGCCAGCAGCCTTACAGGGACGAACACTGAAGCTTTCTTT. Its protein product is CASSLTGTNTEAFF.